This T cell receptor (beta chain) derives from a study of T cell repertoires in cytomegalovirus infection. Comments on this clonotype: What it binds is not known.

TCRdb analysed the reads with MiXCR anew, one entry per CDR3 protein. The table lists about 770,000 distinct CDR3 sequences, 25% to 30% of them singletons. The CDR3 loop spans 15 amino acids. Trimming shortened V by 5 bases and J by 3 bases, and 16 bases separated the two germline ends. This sample comprised cultured CD8+ T cells from PBMCs, obtained from culture after CMV antigen stimulation. The V call is TRBV12-3 or TRBV12-4, the J call TRBJ1-2, with D perhaps TRBD1 (6 bases). This TCR derives from a human donor in good health (CMV status not recorded). Some clones in this sample may be carry-over from other donors' samples. The CDR3 sequence: CASSPLLGAYYGYTF. CDR3 bases: TGTGCCAGCAGTCCACTACTGGGGGCTTACTATGGCTACACCTTC.